The 30 T cell receptor beta chains presented below share a single source sample, sequenced in a study of blood T cell repertoires in COVID-19. Measured with immunoSEQ multiplex PCR; TCRdb has only the in-frame clones, and not every one. This sample has around 220,000 clones, with roughly 80% found just once. The sequenced material came from peripheral blood. The receptors shown here come from a woman aged 80 or older with acute or convalescent COVID-19.

The rearrangement uses TRBV11-3 and TRBJ2-5; TRBD1 aligns across 7 bases. The V gene end was trimmed by 5 bases and the J gene end by 3 bases; junction bases not matched to a gene: 3. Germline CDR1 is SGHNT and CDR2 is YENEEA. This CDR3 is built from 13 residues. In DNA form, the CDR3 reads TGTGCCAGCAGCCCCGGACAGGAAGAGACCCAGTACTTC. It encodes CASSPGQEETQYF. Looking up the rest from reference TRBV11-3 and TRBJ2-5 gives the full variable domain: EAGVVQSPRYKIIEKKQPVAFWCNPISGHNTLYWYLQNLGQGPELLIRYENEEAVDDSQLPKDRFSAERLKGVDSTLKIQPAELGDSAVYLCASSPGQEETQYFGPGTRLLVL.

J is TRBJ1-5 and V is TRBV24-1; 9 bases line up with TRBD1. V lost 3 bases and J lost 6; bases outside the gene matches: 8. Germline assignment: CDR1 KGHDR and CDR2 SFDVKD. The CDR3 has 16 amino acids. DNA of the CDR3: TGTGCCACCAGTGATGCGAACAGGGGGCAGGGTCAGCCCCAGCATTTT. It yields the protein CATSDANRGQGQPQHF.

The chain recombines TRBV19 with TRBJ1-1; D not resolved. This CDR3 region has 13 residues. Deletions cut 10 bases from V and 1 base from J, with 13 bases between. CDR1 and CDR2 from the germline V gene are LNHDA and SQIVND (reference sequence). Here the CDR3 reads CATSSTGNTEAFF. The CDR3 DNA follows: TGTGCCACCAGCAGTACGGGGAACACTGAAGCTTTCTTT.

The chain has TRBV14 and TRBJ1-1; TRBD1 is a possible D gene (6 bases). The length of the CDR3 is 16 residues. CDR1 SGHDN and CDR2 FVKESK come from the germline V gene. V was shortened by 2 bases and J by 4 bases, with 17 bases between the two germline ends. The CDR3 protein is CASSQIRGHQGTEAFF. In DNA, the CDR3 is TGTGCCAGCAGCCAAATACGGGGACATCAGGGCACTGAAGCTTTCTTT.

The sample holds one count of this clone. The rearrangement uses TRBV4-3 and TRBJ1-1; 10 nucleotides align to TRBD1. Unmatched junction bases numbered 4, after V lost 0 bases and J lost 0 bases. This CDR3 contains 17 residues. CDR1 is LGHNA, CDR2 YSLEER, per germline. The CDR3 DNA reads TGCGCCAGCAGCCAAGATCAAGGGACAGGGGTGAACACTGAAGCTTTCTTT. It translates to CASSQDQGTGVNTEAFF.

The chain has TRBV11-2 and TRBJ2-5; the match to TRBD2 covers 11 bases. This CDR3 region has 16 residues. Germline V lookup: CDR1 SGHAT, CDR2 FQNNGV. The trim removed 2 bases at V and 5 bases at J, leaving 7 bases unmatched. The CDR3 sequence is CASSLLSGGAEETQYF. As DNA, the CDR3 is TGTGCCAGCAGCTTACTTAGCGGGGGGGCCGAGGAGACCCAGTACTTC.

The rearrangement joins TRBV11-3 to TRBJ1-1; D possibly corresponds to TRBD1 (5 bases). V lost 5 bases and J lost 5, with 18 bases in between. The CDR3 runs 15 residues. Germline CDR1 is SGHNT and CDR2 is YENEEA. CDR3 sequence (DNA): TGTGCCAGCAGCCAATCGATAGGGGCAAGGACTGAAGCTTTCTTT. Translation gives CASSQSIGARTEAFF.

The chain employs TRBV30 and TRBJ2-7; D is tentatively TRBD1 or TRBD2 (6 bases each). The germline gives CDR1 GTSNPN, CDR2 SVGIG (reference sequence). This CDR3 is built from 13 residues. V shed 8 bases and J shed 5 bases, with 19 bases lying between them. The CDR3 loop reads CAGEAQTGHEQYF. The CDR3 bases are TGTGCCGGGGAGGCACAGACAGGCCACGAGCAGTACTTC. Full variable domain (outside the CDR3, taken from reference TRBV30 and TRBJ2-7): SQTIHQWPATLVQPVGSPLSLECTVEGTSNPNLYWYRQAAGRGLQLLFYSVGIGQISSEVPQNLSASRPQDRQFILSSKKLLLSDSGFYLCAGEAQTGHEQYFGPGTRLTVT.

This clone was seen just once. This sequence joins TRBV12-3 or TRBV12-4 and TRBJ1-2, with 7 bases that match TRBD1. Trimming at V came to 7 bases and at J to 2 bases, leaving 4 bases not matched to a gene. This CDR3 comprises 13 residues. The CDR3 reads CASTRTGNYGYTF. In DNA form, the CDR3 reads TGTGCCAGCACTCGGACAGGAAACTATGGCTACACCTTC.

The V call is TRBV7-9, the J call TRBJ1-1, with D maybe TRBD1 (6 bases). CDR1 is SEHNR and CDR2 is FQNEAQ in the germline V gene (reference sequence). This CDR3 is 14 amino acids long. V was cut by 1 base and J by 7 bases, with 13 bases left in between. CDR3 in DNA: TGTGCCAGCAGCTTAGAGGGGGTAAACGTTGAAGCTTTCTTT. It specifies CASSLEGVNVEAFF.

Only a few counts were recorded for this clone. The chain joins TRBV19 to TRBJ2-2; TRBD2 agrees at 10 bases. The CDR3 is made up of 14 amino acids. The V segment lost 7 bases and the J segment 6 bases; nucleotides outside the gene matches: 5. CDR1 is LNHDA and CDR2 is SQIVND in the germline V gene (reference sequence). The CDR3 bases are TGTGCCAGTAAGCCTAGCGGGAGCCCCGGGGAGCTGTTTTTT. This gives the protein CASKPSGSPGELFF.

The rearrangement joins TRBV5-1 to TRBJ1-1; possible D gene TRBD1, 5 bases. CDR3 length equals 14 residues. The germline gives CDR1 SGHRS, CDR2 YFSETQ. The V end was cut by 7 bases, the J end by 0 bases, with 13 bases between. The DNA of the CDR3 is TGCGCCAGCGCCATTACAGGACTGAACACTGAAGCTTTCTTT. Its protein is CASAITGLNTEAFF.

This chain links TRBV7-6 with TRBJ1-1; D might be TRBD1 (5 bases). Germline lookup yields CDR1 SGHVS and CDR2 FNYEAQ. There are 15 residues in the CDR3. Between the trimmed V and J ends, which lost 5 bases and 3 bases, there was a span of 16 bases. CDR3 region: CASSALRGIDTEAFF. The CDR3 DNA follows: TGTGCCAGCAGCGCCCTGCGGGGGATAGACACTGAAGCTTTCTTT.

The J gene is TRBJ1-4, the V gene TRBV7-3; D might be TRBD1 (5 bases). V gave up 5 bases and J gave up 10 bases, with 14 bases separating them. The CDR3 loop spans 13 amino acids. The V gene's germline CDR1 is SGHTA and CDR2 FQGTGA. In DNA form, the CDR3 reads TGTGCCAGCAGCCTGGGTGTGGGGGGAAAACTGTTTTTT. Encoded protein: CASSLGVGGKLFF.

This clone occurred a few times. V gene TRBV5-5 combines with J gene TRBJ1-4; 8 nucleotides agree with TRBD1. This CDR3 is 14 amino acids long. Germline CDR1 SGHKS, CDR2 YYEKEE (reference sequence). The ends lost 3 bases at V and 7 bases at J; junction bases unmatched: 5. The CDR3 nucleotides are TGTGCCAGCAGCTGGACAGGGTCGGGTGAAAAACTGTTTTTT. Translated: CASSWTGSGEKLFF.

This clone was detected once. This sequence joins TRBV30 and TRBJ2-7; 9 bases map to TRBD1. The V and J ends lost 0 bases and 2 bases, in that order; junction bases with no gene match: 5. The CDR3 runs 15 residues. Germline assignment: CDR1 GTSNPN and CDR2 SVGIG (reference sequence). The CDR3 spells CAWSVRGQGTYEQYF. CDR3 DNA: TGTGCCTGGAGTGTAAGGGGACAGGGCACCTACGAGCAGTACTTC.

The V and J genes are TRBV2 and TRBJ2-3; 10 bases match TRBD2. This CDR3 has 16 residues. J gave up 0 bases and V 6 bases, and 6 bases lay outside the gene matches. Germline CDR1 and CDR2: SNHLY and FYNNEI. The CDR3 spells CASRALAGASTDTQYF. CDR3 coding DNA: TGTGCCAGCAGGGCCCTAGCGGGGGCTAGCACAGATACGCAGTATTTT.

This chain uses TRBV6-5 with TRBJ2-2, with 7 positions matching TRBD1. The V segment lost 5 bases and the J segment 5 bases; nucleotides outside the gene matches: 5. Looked up from germline, CDR1 is MNHEY and CDR2 is SVGAGI. The CDR3 sequence is 14 residues long. The CDR3 loop is CASSRDSPTGELFF. CDR3 coding DNA: TGTGCCAGCAGTCGGGACAGCCCAACCGGGGAGCTGTTTTTT.

This clone has a handful of counts. V and J are TRBV19 and TRBJ1-1; D perhaps matches TRBD1 (6 bases). The CDR3 has 15 amino acids. Germline V gene data show CDR1 as LNHDA and CDR2 as SQIVND (reference sequence). V lost 6 bases and J lost 7, with 21 bases in between. The CDR3 is CASRKDRTSIFEAFF. The CDR3 nucleotides are TGTGCCAGTAGAAAGGACAGAACATCCATCTTTGAAGCTTTCTTT.

This chain joins TRBV7-9 and TRBJ1-2; 9 bases are a match to TRBD1. The CDR3 totals 16 residues. V was pared by 4 bases and J by 0 bases, with 6 bases of the junction left unmatched. Germline CDR1 and CDR2: SEHNR and FQNEAQ (reference sequence). As DNA, the CDR3 is TGTGCCAGCAGCTCGGGACAGGGATTAGCTAACTATGGCTACACCTTC. The encoded protein is CASSSGQGLANYGYTF.

The chain couples TRBV9 to TRBJ2-5, with D possibly matching TRBD2 (6 bases). Trimming removed 2 bases at V and 5 bases at J, with 16 bases between. Germline V gene lookup returns CDR1 SGDLS and CDR2 YYNGEE. The CDR3 extends over 15 amino acids. CDR3 DNA: TGTGCCAGCAGCGTGGAGGGCCACCCCCAGGAGACCCAGTACTTC. Protein product: CASSVEGHPQETQYF.

This chain's CDR3 is CASSPRWGGKNTDTQYF. The CDR3 DNA follows: TGTGCCAGCTCACCTCGTTGGGGGGGCAAAAACACAGATACGCAGTATTTT. The V call is TRBV18, the J call TRBJ2-3, with D possibly matching TRBD2 (7 bases). This CDR3 spans 17 amino acids. Germline CDR1 is KGHSH and CDR2 is LQKENI. V lost 3 bases to trimming and J lost 2 bases, with 18 bases between them.

The chain links TRBV6-2 or TRBV6-3 to TRBJ1-2; D call uncertain. CDR3 size: 15 residues. Germline V gene sequence: CDR1 MNHEY, CDR2 SVGEGT. V was trimmed by 0 bases and J by 6 bases, leaving 14 bases between them. The CDR3 spells CASSYSLTEPNGYTF. The CDR3 DNA is TGTGCCAGCAGTTACTCGCTCACGGAGCCCAATGGCTACACCTTC.

The CDR3 reads CAWKGTGSQPQHF. CDR3 sequence (DNA): TGTGCCTGGAAAGGGACAGGGAGTCAGCCCCAGCATTTT. This sequence joins TRBV30 and TRBJ1-5; 9 bases align to TRBD1. The junction had 4 bases not matched to a gene; V was cut back by 4 bases and J by 6 bases. CDR1 is GTSNPN and CDR2 is SVGIG in the germline V gene (reference sequence). The CDR3 has 13 residues.

The V call is TRBV6-2 or TRBV6-3, the J call TRBJ2-3; 10 nucleotides align to TRBD1. Germline CDR1 and CDR2: MNHEY and SVGEGT. With V trimmed by 2 bases and J by 7 bases, 9 bases remained unmatched. This CDR3 has 16 residues. CDR3 amino acids: CASSYATGQGINTQYF. CDR3 sequence (DNA): TGTGCCAGCAGTTACGCGACGGGACAGGGGATTAATACGCAGTATTTT.

This clone was seen more than once but under ten times. CDR3 in amino acids: CASSPGSTVTGELFF. The CDR3 nucleotides read TGTGCCAGCTCACCAGGGTCGACAGTCACCGGGGAGCTGTTTTTT. The chain has TRBV18 and TRBJ2-2, with D maybe TRBD1 (5 bases). Germline V CDR1 and CDR2: KGHSH, LQKENI. The V end was cut by 2 bases, the J end by 4 bases, with 11 bases between. CDR3 size: 15 residues.

The chain employs TRBV14 and TRBJ1-6, with 9 positions matching TRBD1. V trimming: 1 base; J trimming: 3 bases; junction bases outside the gene matches: 10. Germline CDR1 is SGHDN and CDR2 is FVKESK. This CDR3 region has 19 residues. The CDR3 protein is CASSQVYRGPGHYNSPLHF. The CDR3 nucleotides read TGTGCCAGCAGCCAAGTATACAGGGGGCCCGGGCACTATAATTCACCCCTCCACTTT. The whole variable domain, filled in from reference TRBV14 and TRBJ1-6, reads EAGVTQFPSHSVIEKGQTVTLRCDPISGHDNLYWYRRVMGKEIKFLLHFVKESKQDESGMPNNRFLAERTGGTYSTLKVQPAELEDSGVYFCASSQVYRGPGHYNSPLHFGNGTRLTVT.

CDR3 sequence: CASSGGPQETQYF. The CDR3 DNA follows: TGTGCCAGCTCGGGGGGACCCCAAGAGACCCAGTACTTC. The gene calls are TRBV18 and TRBJ2-5, with D possibly TRBD2 on 6 matching bases. Trimming left V 6 bases short and J 1 base short, with 9 bases between. The CDR3 sequence is 13 residues long. The germline gives CDR1 KGHSH, CDR2 LQKENI.

V usage is TRBV18 and J usage is TRBJ1-1; 9 bases agree with TRBD1. V shed 8 bases and J 1 base; nucleotides not matched to a gene: 17. The germline V gene has CDR1 KGHSH and CDR2 LQKENI. CDR3 length equals 18 residues. CDR3: CASRQTPGQGSRNTEAFF. CDR3 in DNA: TGTGCCAGCAGACAAACACCGGGACAGGGAAGTAGGAACACTGAAGCTTTCTTT. Supplemented by reference TRBV18 and TRBJ1-1, the full variable domain reads NAGVMQNPRHLVRRRGQEARLRCSPMKGHSHVYWYRQLPEEGLKFMVYLQKENIIDESGMPKERFSAEFPKEGPSILRIQQVVRGDSAAYFCASRQTPGQGSRNTEAFFGQGTRLTVV.

The chain links TRBV6-2 or TRBV6-3 to TRBJ1-1; tentatively, D is TRBD1 (6 bases). From germline, CDR1 is MNHEY and CDR2 SVGEGT. Trimming removed 0 bases from V and 0 bases from J, with 11 bases in between. The CDR3 is 16 amino acids. The CDR3 region is CASSYSQGRLNTEAFF. In DNA, the CDR3 is TGTGCCAGCAGTTACTCACAGGGAAGGTTGAACACTGAAGCTTTCTTT.